This T cell receptor beta chain was sequenced for a study of post-analysis software for immune sequencing data. Study background: The cohort encompassed relapsing-remitting, secondary progressive and progressive-relapsing multiple sclerosis disease courses.

Prepared libraries of TCR beta cDNA carried unique molecular identifiers. TCRdb ran MiXCR on the PCR reads and lists one entry per CDR3 protein. In the table there are roughly 150,000 distinct CDR3 sequences, around 36% of which are singletons. In this sample, this clonotype turned up a few times. Antigen: not known. This CDR3 has 14 residues. Germline V gene data show CDR1 as SGHRS and CDR2 as YFSETQ. The J segment lost 0 bases and the V segment lost 5 bases, leaving 4 bases of the junction unmatched. Whole-study findings and limits: Analysis by F measure revealed that same-batch samples clustered strongly together. Higher frequency in patients than in controls was seen for five TRBV segments, with TRBV5-6, TRBV5-1 and TRBV20-1 among them. Controls significantly exceeded multiple sclerosis patients in normalized Chao1 diversity.

This sequence was found in a girl aged 10 to 17 with multiple sclerosis. The chain links TRBV5-1 to TRBJ2-7; TRBD1 matches at 8 bases. The material was blood, obtained after autologous hematopoietic stem cell transplantation. As DNA, the CDR3 is TGCGCCAGCAGGTTTACAGGGGGCTCCTACGAGCAGTACTTC. Residues: CASRFTGGSYEQYF. Based on the CDR3 plus reference TRBV5-1 and TRBJ2-7, the full variable domain is KAGVTQTPRYLIKTRGQQVTLSCSPISGHRSVSWYQQTPGQGLQFLFEYFSETQRNKGNFPGRFSGRQFSNSRSEMNVSTLELGDSALYLCASRFTGGSYEQYFGPGTRLTVT.